This T cell receptor beta chain was captured by sequencing in a study of T cells after yellow fever vaccination. Looking at the study overall: Some fractions had low cell numbers, and these were prepared with SMART-Seq v4 Ultra Low Input.

Synthesis of TCR cDNA relied on 5'RACE template switching, which attached a universal primer site and UMIs. TCRdb ran MiXCR on the 5' RACE reads and lists one entry per CDR3 protein. The sample lists 320,000 or so distinct CDR3 sequences; roughly 8.6% were seen once. Trimming took 3 bases from V and 8 from J, leaving 8 bases between them. The CDR3 length is 12 residues. Germline V CDR1 and CDR2: MGHDK, SYGVNS. Study-wide results and caveats: From the bulk population, abundant clonotypes could contaminate and appear within FACS-sorted repertoires.

This clonotype was observed many times. Its antigen is unidentified. The sample in question was PBMCs, obtained roughly 45 days after the first yellow fever vaccination. This TCR came from a man younger than 30 who received the YFV17D yellow fever vaccine. This rearrangement joins TRBV25-1 to TRBJ2-1; D gene uncertain. CDR3 bases: TGTGCCAGCAGTGACAACCGGTATGAGCAGTTCTTC. This translates into CASSDNRYEQFF.